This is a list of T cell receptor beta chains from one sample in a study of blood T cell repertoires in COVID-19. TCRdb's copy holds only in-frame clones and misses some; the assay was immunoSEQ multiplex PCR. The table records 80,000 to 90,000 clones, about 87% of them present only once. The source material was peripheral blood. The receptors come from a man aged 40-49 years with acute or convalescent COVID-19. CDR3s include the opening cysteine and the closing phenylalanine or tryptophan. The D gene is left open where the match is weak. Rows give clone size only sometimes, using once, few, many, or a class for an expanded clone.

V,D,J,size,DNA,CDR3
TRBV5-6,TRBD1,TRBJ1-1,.,TGTGCCAGCAGCTTTTCCGGACAGGGTGGCACTGAAGCTTTCTTT,CASSFSGQGGTEAFF
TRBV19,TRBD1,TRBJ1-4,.,TGTGCCAGTGAATCCGGGACAGGGAGGGAAAAACTGTTTTTT,CASESGTGREKLFF
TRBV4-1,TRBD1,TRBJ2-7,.,TGCGCCAGCAGCCGGGGGACAGGGGCCTACGAGCAGTACTTC,CASSRGTGAYEQYF
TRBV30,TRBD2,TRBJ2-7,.,TGTGCCTGGAGGTGGCTAGCGGGGTCAAGCTCCTACGAGCAGTACTTC,CAWRWLAGSSSYEQYF
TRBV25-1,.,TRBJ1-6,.,TGTGCCAGCAAAGCGCTGGATAATTCACCCCTCCACTTT,CASKALDNSPLHF
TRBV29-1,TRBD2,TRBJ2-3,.,TGCAGCGTTGAAGGTGTAGGACTAGCCTTCACAGATACGCAGTATTTT,CSVEGVGLAFTDTQYF
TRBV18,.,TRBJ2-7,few,TGTGCCAGCTCCTACGACCGTACAGGGATGAGGAACGAGCAGTACTTC,CASSYDRTGMRNEQYF
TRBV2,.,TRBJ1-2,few,TGTGCCAGCAGTGGAGGAGGACAGTACTATGGCTACACCTTC,CASSGGGQYYGYTF
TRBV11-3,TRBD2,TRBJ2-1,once,TGTGCCAGCAGCCCTAGCGGGGAGTCCCTTTACAATGAGCAGTTCTTC,CASSPSGESLYNEQFF
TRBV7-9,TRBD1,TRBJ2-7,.,TGTGCCAGCAGCTCACCCCTCGCCGGGACAGGGGGCGACGAGCAGTACTTC,CASSSPLAGTGGDEQYF
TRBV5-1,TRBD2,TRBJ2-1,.,TGCGCCAGCAGCTTGGCTCTTTCGACTAAGCGGGGGGTCGCAGGTCGGCAGTTCTTC,CASSLALSTKRGVAGRQFF
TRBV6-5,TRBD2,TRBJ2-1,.,TGTGCCAGCAGTTACTCCGGACTAGCGGGAGTTGGTGAGCAGTTCTTC,CASSYSGLAGVGEQFF
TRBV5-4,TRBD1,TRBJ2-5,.,TGTGCCAGCAGCCCGCGGACAGGACCACTGACGACCCAGTACTTC,CASSPRTGPLTTQYF
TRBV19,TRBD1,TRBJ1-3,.,TGTGCCAGTAGCCAAGATTGGGGACAGGGAGACTCTGGAAACACCATATATTTT,CASSQDWGQGDSGNTIYF
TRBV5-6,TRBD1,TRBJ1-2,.,TGTGCCAGCAGGCCGGGACAGGGGTACTATGGCTACACCTTC,CASRPGQGYYGYTF
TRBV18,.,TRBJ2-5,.,TGTGCCAGCTCACCACCAGAGCGGGCCCATTTTGAGACCCAGTACTTC,CASSPPERAHFETQYF
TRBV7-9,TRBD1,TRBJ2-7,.,TGTGCCAGCAGCCCAACCCAACAGGGGAGTAGCGAGCAGTACTTC,CASSPTQQGSSEQYF
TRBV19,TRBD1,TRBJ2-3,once,TGTGCCAGTAGTATGGGGAGGGGGGACAGGGGGCAGGATACGCAGTATTTT,CASSMGRGDRGQDTQYF
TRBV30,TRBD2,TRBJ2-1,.,TGTGCCTGGAGTGTACTAGCGGGGGGTTACAATGAGCAGTTCTTC,CAWSVLAGGYNEQFF
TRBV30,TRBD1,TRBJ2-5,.,TGTGCCTGGAGTTCCCACAGGGGCTTCCAAGAGACCCAGTACTTC,CAWSSHRGFQETQYF
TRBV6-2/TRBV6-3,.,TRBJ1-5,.,TGTGCCAGCCGCCGGGGGGTTAGCAATCAGCCCCAGCATTTT,CASRRGVSNQPQHF
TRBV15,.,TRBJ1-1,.,TGTGCCACCAGCAGAGATCAGGGTATAGTAAATGAAGCTTTCTTT,CATSRDQGIVNEAFF
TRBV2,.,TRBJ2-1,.,TGTGCCAGCAGTAGAGACCGAAGGGGTGAGCAGTTCTTC,CASSRDRRGEQFF
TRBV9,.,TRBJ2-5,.,TGTGCCAGCAGCGTAGCCCTTTTTGAGACCCAGTACTTC,CASSVALFETQYF
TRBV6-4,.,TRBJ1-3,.,TGTGCCAGCAGTGAGACCGCGGGTGGAAACACCATATATTTT,CASSETAGGNTIYF
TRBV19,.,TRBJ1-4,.,TGTGCCAGTAGTCAGGACACGGGGGATGGAAAACTGTTTTTT,CASSQDTGDGKLFF
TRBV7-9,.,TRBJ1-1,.,TGTGCCAGCAGCCTCGAGACAGGCAGCTCTGAAGCTTTCTTT,CASSLETGSSEAFF
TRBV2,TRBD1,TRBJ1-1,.,TGTGCCAGCAGCGAGGAGGGGGCGGACACTGAAGCTTTCTTT,CASSEEGADTEAFF
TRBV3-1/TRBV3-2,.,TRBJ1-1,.,TGTGCCAGCAGCCCCGGGGGATTGAGGAACACTGAAGCTTTCTTT,CASSPGGLRNTEAFF
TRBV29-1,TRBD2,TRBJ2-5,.,TGCAGCGTGCGGGGGGATGCAGCCAAGTACCAAGAGACCCAGTACTTC,CSVRGDAAKYQETQYF
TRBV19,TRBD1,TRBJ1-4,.,TGTGCCAGTAGTATGGACAGGACTAATGAAAGGCTGTTTTTT,CASSMDRTNERLFF
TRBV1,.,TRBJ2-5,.,TGCACCAGCAGCCAAGCCGGCGGGGGGGATGAGACCCAGTACTTC,CTSSQAGGGDETQYF
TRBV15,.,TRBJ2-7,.,TGTGCCACCAGCTCAAGGGGGACCAGGGGAAGAATGTCCAACGAGCAGTACTTC,CATSSRGTRGRMSNEQYF
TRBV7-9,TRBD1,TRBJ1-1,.,TGTGCCAGCAGCTTACAAGGACAGGGGGCGCCGGAAACTGAAGCTTTCTTT,CASSLQGQGAPETEAFF
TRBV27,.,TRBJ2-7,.,TGTGCCAGCAGTTTAATACAGGGAAGGACCGAGCAGTACTTC,CASSLIQGRTEQYF
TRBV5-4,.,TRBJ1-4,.,TGTGCCAGCAGCTCGGGGGTATGGGAGGGAGAAAAACTGTTTTTT,CASSSGVWEGEKLFF
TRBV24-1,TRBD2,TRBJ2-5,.,TGTGCCACCAGTGTACCGGGACTAGCAGGAAGGGAGACCCAGTACTTC,CATSVPGLAGRETQYF
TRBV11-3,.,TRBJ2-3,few,TGTGCCAGCAGCTTGAAGTCAGGGGATACGCAGTATTTT,CASSLKSGDTQYF
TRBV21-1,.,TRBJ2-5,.,TGTGCCAGCAGCAATCGCGAAACGACCCAGTACTTC,CASSNRETTQYF
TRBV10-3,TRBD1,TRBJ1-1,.,TGTGCCACGCGGACCCGGGACAGTCGACCGAACACTGAAGCTTTCTTT,CATRTRDSRPNTEAFF
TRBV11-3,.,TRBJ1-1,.,TGTGCCAGCAGCTCGGACACTGAAGCTTTCTTT,CASSSDTEAFF
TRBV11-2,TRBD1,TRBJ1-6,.,TGTGCCAGCAGCTCCTACAGGGGGCGACCCCTCCACTTT,CASSSYRGRPLHF
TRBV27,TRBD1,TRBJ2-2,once,TGTGCCAGCAGACGCGACAGGGGGCGAAACACCGGGGAGCTGTTTTTT,CASRRDRGRNTGELFF
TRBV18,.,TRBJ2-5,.,TGTGCCAGCTCACCGAGATCCGAGACCCAGTACTTC,CASSPRSETQYF
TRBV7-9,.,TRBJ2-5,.,TGTGCCAGCAGGAGCGGTTGGGAGACCCAGTACTTC,CASRSGWETQYF
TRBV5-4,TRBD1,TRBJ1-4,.,TGTGCCAGCAGCTTGGGGGTGGGACAGGGGAATGAAAAACTGTTTTTT,CASSLGVGQGNEKLFF
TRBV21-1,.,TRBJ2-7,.,TGTGCCAGCAGCAACACCGGACAGGGTGGGGAGCAGTACTTC,CASSNTGQGGEQYF
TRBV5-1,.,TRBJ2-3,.,TGCGCCAGCAATTCGCAGGAAGCCACAGATACGCAGTATTTT,CASNSQEATDTQYF
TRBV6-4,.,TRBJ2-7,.,TGTGCCAGTACTAGTAGGTACGAGCAGTACTTC,CASTSRYEQYF
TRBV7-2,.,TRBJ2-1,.,TGTGCCAGCAGGAGCAAAACAGGATCTTCCTACAATGAGCAGTTCTTC,CASRSKTGSSYNEQFF
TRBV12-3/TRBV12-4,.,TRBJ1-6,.,TGTGCCAGCAGTTTAAGAGAGAATTCACCCCTCCACTTT,CASSLRENSPLHF
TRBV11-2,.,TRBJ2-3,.,TGTGCCAGCAGCTCAGGCACAGATACGCAGTATTTT,CASSSGTDTQYF